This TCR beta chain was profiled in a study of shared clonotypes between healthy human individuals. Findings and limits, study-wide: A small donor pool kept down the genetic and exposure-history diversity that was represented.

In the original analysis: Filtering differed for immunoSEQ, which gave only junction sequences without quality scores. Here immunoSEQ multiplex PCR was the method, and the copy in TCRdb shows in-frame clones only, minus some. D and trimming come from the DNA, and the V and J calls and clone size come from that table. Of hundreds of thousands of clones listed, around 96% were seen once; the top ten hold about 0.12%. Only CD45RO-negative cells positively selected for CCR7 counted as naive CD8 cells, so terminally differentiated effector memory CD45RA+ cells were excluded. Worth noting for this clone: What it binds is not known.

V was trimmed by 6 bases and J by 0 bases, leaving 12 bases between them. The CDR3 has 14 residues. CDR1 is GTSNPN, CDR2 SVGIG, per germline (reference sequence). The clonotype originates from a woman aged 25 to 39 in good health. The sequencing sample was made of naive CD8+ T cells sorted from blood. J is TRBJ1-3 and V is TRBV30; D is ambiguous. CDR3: CACWPRFSGNTIYF. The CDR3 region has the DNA TGTGCCTGTTGGCCCCGCTTCTCTGGAAACACCATATATTTT. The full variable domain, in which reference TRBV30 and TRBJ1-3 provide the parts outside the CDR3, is SQTIHQWPATLVQPVGSPLSLECTVEGTSNPNLYWYRQAAGRGLQLLFYSVGIGQISSEVPQNLSASRPQDRQFILSSKKLLLSDSGFYLCACWPRFSGNTIYFGEGSWLTVV.